This T cell receptor (beta chain) derives from a study of cytotoxic CD8 clonotypes in ibrutinib-treated CLL. Study-wide points: Treatment left the uncommon public clonotypes either contracted or stable in frequency. While tracking circulating CD8+ T-cell counts, baseline clonality exceeded that of age-matched healthy donors.

Deep sequencing aimed at 1 in 200,000 to 1 in 1 million T cells' resolution. Using immunoSEQ multiplex PCR, the repertoire was profiled, and TCRdb retains in-frame clones only, with some absent. The sample shows about 160,000 clones, around 84% of them seen only once. With regard to this clone: Its antigen is not known.

This CDR3 is 19 amino acids long. The germline V and J ends were trimmed by 0 bases and 6 bases, with 24 bases remaining between them. The V gene's germline CDR1 is SGDLS and CDR2 YYNGEE. The TCR beta libraries used 2 to 2.5 micrograms of genomic DNA that came from cryopreserved PBMCs. This clonotype originated in a human donor with chronic lymphocytic leukemia. The sample in question was PBMCs, obtained after 12 months of ibrutinib treatment. This rearrangement joins TRBV9 to TRBJ1-4; TRBD1 is a possible D gene (5 bases). The CDR3 nucleotides read TGTGCCAGCAGCGTAGCCCCCTTGGGGCGCGGAGGGGATGATGAAAAACTGTTTTTT. Its translation: CASSVAPLGRGGDDEKLFF. Full variable domain (missing parts from reference TRBV9 and TRBJ1-4): DSGVTQTPKHLITATGQRVTLRCSPRSGDLSVYWYQQSLDQGLQFLIQYYNGEERAKGNILERFSAQQFPDLHSELNLSSLELGDSALYFCASSVAPLGRGGDDEKLFFGSGTQLSVL.